The clone carrying this TCR beta chain was found a few times. The antigen is undetermined. This entry comes from a study of Tregs in tolerant kidney transplant recipients. Profiled with immunoSEQ multiplex PCR; TCRdb holds only in-frame clones, not every one. The sample includes about 61,000 clones, 70% to 90% of them seen just once. CD4+CD25+CD127- Tregs, CD4+CD25- non-Tregs, CD4 and CD8 cells were sorted. Overall study findings and caveats: The most relevant donor-specific Treg TCRbeta repertoire apparently came from expansion with activated donor B cells.

Specimen: Tregs from blood, collected before the transplant. The receptor was isolated from a human donor who received a combined kidney and bone marrow transplant.

CDR3 nucleotides: TGTGCCAGCAGTTACGGACGGGACTACGAGCAGTACTTC. It codes for CASSYGRDYEQYF. The chain couples TRBV6-8 to TRBJ2-7; D perhaps matches TRBD2 (5 bases). This CDR3 is built from 13 residues. V was cut by 2 bases and J by 3 bases, with 8 bases left in between. CDR1 and CDR2 from the germline V gene are MNHGY and SAAAGT.